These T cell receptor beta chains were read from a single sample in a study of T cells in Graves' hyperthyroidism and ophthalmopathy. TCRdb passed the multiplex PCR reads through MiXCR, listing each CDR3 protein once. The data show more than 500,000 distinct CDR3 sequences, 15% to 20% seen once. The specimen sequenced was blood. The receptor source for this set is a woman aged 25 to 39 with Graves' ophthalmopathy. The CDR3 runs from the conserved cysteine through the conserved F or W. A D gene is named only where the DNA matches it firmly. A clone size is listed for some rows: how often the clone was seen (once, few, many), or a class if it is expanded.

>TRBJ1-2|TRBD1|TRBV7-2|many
TGTGCCAGCAGCTTAGCGACAGGGGCCGGCTACACCTTC
CASSLATGAGYTF
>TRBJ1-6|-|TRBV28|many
TGTGCCTGGCGGCCGTCAGGGAATTCACCCCTCCACTTT
CAWRPSGNSPLHF
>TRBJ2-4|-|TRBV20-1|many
TGCAGTGCTAGACTGGAGTGGCGGGAAAGGGAAAACATTCAGTACTTC
CSARLEWRERENIQYF
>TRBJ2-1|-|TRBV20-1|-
TGCAGTGCTGGGAGGCGGGCTGACTACAATGAGCAGTTCTTC
CSAGRRADYNEQFF
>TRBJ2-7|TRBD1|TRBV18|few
TGTGCCAGCTCACCACCCGCAGGGGGTGGGCGCGAGCAGTACTTC
CASSPPAGGGREQYF
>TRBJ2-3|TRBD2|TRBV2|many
TGTGCCAGCAGTGCCCGCGGAGGACTAGGAGGAGCAGATACGCAGTATTTT
CASSARGGLGGADTQYF
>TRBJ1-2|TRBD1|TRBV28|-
TGTGCCAGCAGTTTATCCGGGACAGGGGACTATGGCTACACCTTC
CASSLSGTGDYGYTF
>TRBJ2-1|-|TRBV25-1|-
TGTGCCAGCAGCCCGGACAGCCGAGGGGAGCAGTTCTTC
CASSPDSRGEQFF
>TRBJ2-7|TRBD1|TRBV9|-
TGTGCCAGCAGCCCGGGACAGGGAGGCGACGAGCAGTACTTC
CASSPGQGGDEQYF
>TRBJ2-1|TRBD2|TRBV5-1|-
TGCGCCAGCAGCTTGGGGACTAGGGGTGAAGAGCAGTTCTTC
CASSLGTRGEEQFF
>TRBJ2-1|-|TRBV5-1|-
TGCGCCAGCAGCGGACGGGCAGCCTACAATGAGCAGTTCTTC
CASSGRAAYNEQFF
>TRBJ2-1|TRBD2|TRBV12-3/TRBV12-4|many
TGTGCCAGCAGGTTGGGACTAGCGGGAGGGCCCAATGAGCAGTTCTTC
CASRLGLAGGPNEQFF
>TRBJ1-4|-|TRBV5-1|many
TGCGCCAGCAGCTCCGGGACGGAGGAAAAACTGTTTTTT
CASSSGTEEKLFF
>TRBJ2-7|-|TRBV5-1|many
TGCGCCAGCAGCTTGGAGGTCTACTCCTACGAGCAGTACTTC
CASSLEVYSYEQYF
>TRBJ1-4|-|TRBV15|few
TGTGCCACCAGTAATTTGCAGCTAAATAATGAAAAACTGTTTTTT
CATSNLQLNNEKLFF
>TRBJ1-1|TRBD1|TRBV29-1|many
TGCAGCGTTGTGGGACAGGGGAACACTGAAGCTTTCTTT
CSVVGQGNTEAFF
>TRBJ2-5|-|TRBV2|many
TGTGCCAGCAGTCCTGACTGGGCCAAGACCCAGTACTTC
CASSPDWAKTQYF
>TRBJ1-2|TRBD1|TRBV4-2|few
TGTGCCAGCAGCCAAGCGGGACAGGGATCCTATGGCTACACCTTC
CASSQAGQGSYGYTF
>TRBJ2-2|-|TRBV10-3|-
TGTGCCATCAATGAGAGGAGTAGCTCGAACACCGGGGAGCTGTTTTTT
CAINERSSSNTGELFF
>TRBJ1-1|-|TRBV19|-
TGTGCCAGTATCGGACTTCTGGGCACTGAAGCTTTCTTT
CASIGLLGTEAFF
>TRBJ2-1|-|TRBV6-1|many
TGTGCCAGCAGTGCCGGGGTAGAGTCTTATGAGCAGTTCTTC
CASSAGVESYEQFF
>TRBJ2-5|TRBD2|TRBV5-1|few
TGCGCCAGCAGACAAGGGACTAGCGAAGAGACCCAGTACTTC
CASRQGTSEETQYF
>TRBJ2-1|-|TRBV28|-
TGTGCCAGCAGTTCATACCGGGACAATGAGCAGTTCTTC
CASSSYRDNEQFF
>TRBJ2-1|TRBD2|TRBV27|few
TGTGCCAGCAGTCCGTTAGCGGGAGCGAACAATGAGCAGTTCTTC
CASSPLAGANNEQFF
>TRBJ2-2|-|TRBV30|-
TGTGCCTGGAGTGTACGCAAGGGGGCGGGAATCCTTAACACCGGGGAGCTGTTTTTT
CAWSVRKGAGILNTGELFF
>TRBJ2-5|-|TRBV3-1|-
TGTGCCAGCAGCTTTGGAAGGACTACCCAAGAGACCCAGTACTTC
CASSFGRTTQETQYF
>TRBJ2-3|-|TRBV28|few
TGTGCCAGCAGTATGCCACAGGGTTCAGATGCGCAGTATTTT
CASSMPQGSDAQYF